Each of the 26 T cell receptor beta chains below was sequenced from the same sample in a study of blood T cells in healthy people across ages. A sample-barcoded 5' primer and a J-beta primer mix were used in a second PCR of roughly 6 to 11 cycles. In TCRdb, the 5' RACE reads were re-called with MiXCR into one record per CDR3 protein. The table has approximately 850,000 distinct CDR3 sequences, 58% seen once. Input material: blood. These TCRs come from a man aged 25 to 40 in good health.

Only a few counts were recorded for this clonotype. J is TRBJ2-5 and V is TRBV6-2 or TRBV6-3, with a possible D match to TRBD1 (5 bases). Germline CDR1 is MNHEY and CDR2 is SVGEGT. The CDR3 length is 14 residues. Trimming cost V 2 bases and J 3 bases, with 10 bases left between them. The CDR3 sequence: CASSYLTAEETQYF. CDR3 coding DNA: TGTGCCAGCAGTTACCTGACAGCCGAAGAGACCCAGTACTTC.

The V and J genes are TRBV4-2 and TRBJ2-3; no reliable D call. V lost 0 bases, J lost 0 bases, and 13 bases lay in between. The CDR3 extends over 17 amino acids. Germline lookup yields CDR1 LGHNA and CDR2 YNFKEQ. The CDR3 nucleotides read TGTGCCAGCAGCCAAGAGACACTCTTGAAAAGCACAGATACGCAGTATTTT. Protein product: CASSQETLLKSTDTQYF.

The V and J genes are TRBV5-1 and TRBJ2-7; D is perhaps TRBD2 (5 bases). The germline V gene encodes CDR1 SGHRS and CDR2 YFSETQ. The CDR3 contains 14 residues. V was clipped by 0 bases and J by 6 bases, with 13 bases between them. The CDR3: CASSLGGNGGEQYF. The DNA for the CDR3 is TGCGCCAGCAGCTTGGGGGGAAACGGAGGCGAGCAGTACTTC.

The chain carries TRBV6-2 or TRBV6-3 and TRBJ1-5; tentative D call: TRBD1 (6 bases). From germline, CDR1 is MNHEY and CDR2 SVGEGT. The CDR3 runs to 15 residues. Trimming removed 7 bases at V and 4 bases at J, with 17 bases between. The CDR3 region has the DNA TGTGCCAGCACAGGACAGCTGAACGAAAATCAGCCCCAGCATTTT. Translated, it gives CASTGQLNENQPQHF.

In DNA form, the CDR3 reads TGTGCCAGCAGCCCCCCTGAGCCTAAACTGTTTTTT. Protein: CASSPPEPKLFF. This rearrangement joins TRBV3-1 to TRBJ1-4; no clear D gene. The CDR3 has 12 amino acids. Germline lookup yields CDR1 LGHDT and CDR2 YNNKEL (reference sequence). Trimming removed 4 bases from V and 11 bases from J, with 11 bases in between.

The gene calls are TRBV2 and TRBJ1-2; TRBD1 agrees at 10 bases. Germline CDR1 and CDR2: SNHLY and FYNNEI. The CDR3 runs to 14 residues. Losses at the gene ends were 2 bases for V and 13 bases for J; bases not matched to a gene: 10. CDR3 DNA: TGTGCCAGCAGTGAACCTGGGACAGGGGAAAATTTCACCTTC. It is translated as CASSEPGTGENFTF.

In its sample, this clonotype was seen once. V and J are TRBV6-5 and TRBJ2-4, with 10 bases identical to TRBD2. The last part of the DNA fits TRBJ2-7 better; the J call may be wrong. Per the germline V gene, CDR1 is MNHEY and CDR2 is SVGAGI. The CDR3 consists of 15 residues. The CDR3 region has the DNA TGTGCCAGCAACCAACTAGCGGGGCGACCTTACGAGCAGTACTTC. The encoded protein is CASNQLAGRPYEQYF.

This chain connects TRBV20-1 to TRBJ2-1, with TRBD1 identical over 9 bases. The J call could be wrong; TRBJ2-7 is a better fit for the DNA end. This CDR3 comprises 15 residues. Germline loops: CDR1 DFQATT, CDR2 SNEGSKA (reference sequence). CDR3 in amino acids: CSAVPGTGWYNEQYF. The CDR3 DNA is TGCAGTGCTGTACCCGGGACAGGGTGGTACAATGAGCAGTACTTC.

This chain connects TRBV20-1 to TRBJ2-3; D unresolved. In germline, CDR1 is DFQATT, CDR2 SNEGSKA (reference sequence). V gave up 6 bases and J gave up 7 bases, with 23 bases separating them. This CDR3 is 15 amino acids long. The CDR3 is CSAAGPFAHYYTQYF. In DNA form, the CDR3 reads TGCAGTGCCGCCGGACCTTTCGCCCACTACTATACGCAGTATTTT.

A few counts support this clonotype. The J gene is TRBJ1-2, the V gene TRBV20-1; TRBD1 might be the D (5 bases). Trimming pared 0 bases from V and 8 bases from J, leaving 13 bases between. CDR3 size: 13 residues. In germline, CDR1 is DFQATT, CDR2 SNEGSKA (reference sequence). DNA of the CDR3: TGCAGTGCTAGAGATGAGGGGCCAGTAGGCTACACCTTC. It specifies CSARDEGPVGYTF.

This rearrangement joins TRBV12-3 or TRBV12-4 to TRBJ2-7; D gene unclear. This CDR3 comprises 14 residues. V lost 3 bases and J lost 5, with 14 bases in between. CDR3 coding DNA: TGTGCCAGCAGTTTTAGGGAAGAATTTGACGAGCAGTACTTC. Its translation is CASSFREEFDEQYF.

There are a few counts of this clonotype. The V gene is TRBV28, the J gene TRBJ2-7; 7 bases map to TRBD1. Trimming cost V 5 bases and J 1 base; bases outside gene matches: 11. Germline lookup yields CDR1 MDHEN and CDR2 SYDVKM. The CDR3 is made up of 16 amino acids. The CDR3 here is CASSPRDSMGSYEQYF. CDR3 DNA sequence: TGTGCCAGCAGTCCAAGGGACAGTATGGGTTCCTACGAGCAGTACTTC.

The V call is TRBV7-9, the J call TRBJ1-2, with a weak D call TRBD1 (5 bases). This CDR3 is 12 amino acids long. Per germline, CDR1 SEHNR and CDR2 FQNEAQ (reference sequence). Trimming pared 7 bases from V and 4 bases from J, leaving 10 bases between. CDR3 coding DNA: TGTGCCAGCAATCCAGGGTCCTATGGCTACACCTTC. Translation gives CASNPGSYGYTF.

This clonotype turned up a few times. The chain has TRBV6-2 or TRBV6-3 and TRBJ2-6; D is unclear. The CDR3 has 15 residues. Germline CDR1 MNHEY, CDR2 SVGEGT. Deletions cut 0 bases from V and 4 bases from J, with 7 bases between. The CDR3 DNA sequence: TGTGCCAGCAGTTACTCCCTCGGCGGGGCCAACGTCCTGACTTTC. It encodes CASSYSLGGANVLTF.

CDR3 sequence reads: CASSPKWEASGGGTDTQYF. The DNA of the CDR3 is TGCGCCAGCAGCCCCAAATGGGAGGCTAGCGGGGGAGGCACAGATACGCAGTATTTT. J is TRBJ2-3 and V is TRBV4-3, with TRBD2 identical over 10 bases. Germline loops: CDR1 LGHNA, CDR2 YSLEER. This CDR3 is 19 amino acids long. J was trimmed by 1 base and V by 4 bases; bases with no gene match: 14.

The chain combines TRBV6-2 or TRBV6-3 with TRBJ2-7, with unresolved D. Germline V gives CDR1 MNHEY, CDR2 SVGEGT. The CDR3 runs to 12 residues. Trimming took 7 bases from V and 0 from J, leaving 7 bases between them. CDR3 nucleotide sequence: TGTGCCAGCACCAAACCCTCCTACGAGCAGTACTTC. Residues: CASTKPSYEQYF.

The chain joins TRBV5-1 to TRBJ2-1; 9 positions match TRBD1. The CDR3 spans 14 residues. Trimming removed 4 bases from V and 6 bases from J; junction bases left unmatched: 5. Germline-derived CDR1 and CDR2 are SGHRS and YFSETQ. The chain's CDR3 is CASSPGQGSNEQFF. CDR3 coding DNA: TGCGCCAGCAGCCCGGGACAGGGAAGCAATGAGCAGTTCTTC.

As regards this clonotype: Since a much larger clone is just one base distant, this may be a read error. In DNA form, the CDR3 reads TGTGCCAGCTCACCCAAAGACAGGGGAGGTGCCTACGAGCAGTACTTC. Protein: CASSPKDRGGAYEQYF. The V call is TRBV18, the J call TRBJ2-7; 8 nucleotides agree with TRBD1. The trim removed 3 bases at V and 2 bases at J, leaving 9 bases unmatched. Germline lookup yields CDR1 KGHSH and CDR2 LQKENI. The CDR3 length is 16 residues.

The chain uses TRBV6-2 or TRBV6-3 and TRBJ1-2, with 12 bases fitting TRBD1. From germline, CDR1 is MNHEY and CDR2 SVGEGT. The CDR3 is made up of 19 amino acids. The junction had 18 bases not matched to a gene; V was cut back by 6 bases and J by 4 bases. The CDR3 region has the DNA TGTGCCAGCAGCTCTCGGGCCGGGACAGGGGGCGCTATCCCCTATGGCTACACCTTC. As protein: CASSSRAGTGGAIPYGYTF.

The chain recombines TRBV5-6 with TRBJ1-2; D gene uncertain. In germline, CDR1 is SGHDT, CDR2 YYEEEE. V gave up 3 bases and J gave up 6 bases, with 15 bases separating them. The CDR3 runs to 14 residues. CDR3 amino acids: CASSSWGPSHGYTF. As DNA, the CDR3 is TGTGCCAGCAGCTCTTGGGGTCCCTCACATGGCTACACCTTC.

DNA for the CDR3: TGTGCCAGCAGTGACTTGGACTCTGGGGCCAACGTCCTGACTTTC. Translating it yields CASSDLDSGANVLTF. The rearrangement links TRBV21-1 to TRBJ2-6. TRBV21-1 is recorded as a pseudogene. The CDR3 has 15 amino acids.

This rearrangement joins TRBV30 to TRBJ2-4, with 7 bases identical to TRBD1. The J call may be incorrect, as the DNA end agrees better with TRBJ2-7. The CDR3 loop spans 12 amino acids. Germline V gene sequence: CDR1 GTSNPN, CDR2 SVGIG (reference sequence). The CDR3 spells CAWKSTGSEQYF. The CDR3, as DNA: TGTGCCTGGAAATCGACAGGGAGCGAGCAGTACTTC.

This rearrangement joins TRBV7-9 to TRBJ2-7; D is tentatively TRBD1 or TRBD2 (5 bases each). V lost 5 bases and J 2 bases, leaving 16 bases between the germline ends. The CDR3 has 15 amino acids. Looked up from germline, CDR1 is SEHNR and CDR2 is FQNEAQ (reference sequence). The DNA for the CDR3 is TGTGCCAGCAGCCCTGGGACCCTCCGGCCCTACGAGCAGTACTTC. Translation gives CASSPGTLRPYEQYF.

The chain combines TRBV29-1 with TRBJ2-1; 10 nucleotides align to TRBD2. The V segment lost 7 bases and the J segment 9 bases; nucleotides outside the gene matches: 15. Per the germline V gene, CDR1 is SQVTM and CDR2 is ANQGSEA. This CDR3 spans 15 amino acids. CDR3 in amino acids: CSDDLSAGGPSEQFF. CDR3 bases: TGCAGCGACGACCTCTCAGCGGGGGGGCCCAGTGAGCAGTTCTTC.

This sequence joins TRBV12-3 or TRBV12-4 and TRBJ2-5; D perhaps matches TRBD2 (6 bases). V dropped 7 bases and J dropped 1 base, with 16 bases sitting between them. CDR3 length: 15 amino acids. The CDR3 coding sequence is TGTGCCAGCAAAACTAGCCCTGCACCCCAAGAGACCCAGTACTTC. Its translation is CASKTSPAPQETQYF.

The CDR3 region has the DNA TGTGCCAGCATCATAAAGACTTTGACAGGGTGTAACTATGGCTACACCTTC. It translates to CASIIKTLTGCNYGYTF. The V call is TRBV21-1, the J call TRBJ1-2; no DNA check was done on the table's D call, TRBD1. TRBV21-1 is tagged as a pseudogene. This CDR3 has 17 residues.